This TCR beta chain was captured in a study of cytomegalovirus exposure and HLA in healthy donors. Whole-study findings and limits: The study reported that TCR beta sequences accurately predicted HLA-A and HLA-B alleles in most subjects. Earlier findings revealed that most TCR beta V segments proved productive either about 87% or about 30% of the time.

The germline gives CDR1 SGHTA, CDR2 FQGNSA. The CDR3 sequence is 15 residues long. The ends lost 5 bases at V and 4 bases at J; junction bases unmatched: 8. PCR primers comprised 60 Vbeta and 13 Jbeta primers. Profiled with immunoSEQ multiplex PCR; TCRdb holds only in-frame clones, not every one. The sample lists around 58,000 clones; roughly 80% were seen once. This clone was seen only once. Its antigen is as yet unknown. Specimen: PBMCs. The V gene is TRBV7-2, the J gene TRBJ1-1, with 9 bases lining up with TRBD1. This TCR was sampled from a male donor in good health and CMV-seropositive. CDR3 region: CASSPRTGVVTEAFF. DNA for the CDR3: TGTGCCAGCAGCCCGCGGACAGGGGTGGTCACTGAAGCTTTCTTT.